This TCR beta chain is drawn from a study of blood T cells in healthy people across ages. Study conclusions and caveats: When set beside aged donors, long-lived donors presented more naive CD4+ cells and higher diversity. Measured against age, TCR beta diversity per million T cells decreased in a roughly linear manner.

The length of the CDR3 is 14 residues. Germline assignment: CDR1 SGHTA and CDR2 FQGNSA. V lost 1 base, J lost 5 bases, and 3 bases stayed unmatched. A second roughly 6 to 12 cycle PCR used barcoded and J-beta primers. TCRdb analysed the 5' RACE reads with MiXCR anew, one entry per CDR3 protein. The data hold under 1,100,000 distinct CDR3 sequences, with about 23% observed a single time. This clonotype appeared many times. Its target is not known. This sample was shared with a second study, whose subject was T cells of mothers and their children.

V and J are TRBV7-2 and TRBJ2-5; 8 positions agree with TRBD2. Material for sequencing was blood. The TCR was taken from a girl aged 2-9 years in good health. The CDR3 sequence: CASSLVAGMETQYF. Written as DNA, the CDR3 is TGTGCCAGCAGCTTAGTAGCGGGGATGGAGACCCAGTACTTC.